This T cell receptor (beta chain) was identified in a study of Tregs in tolerant kidney transplant recipients. Mixed chimerism was transient after nonmyeloablative marrow transplants from related graft donors. Germline CDR1 and CDR2: LNHDA and SQIVND (reference sequence). The length of the CDR3 is 15 residues. V shed 1 base and J shed 1 base, with 11 bases lying between them. The protocol was immunoSEQ multiplex PCR, while the TCRdb copy is restricted to in-frame clones and leaves out a portion. The repertoire includes tens of thousands of clones, 80% to 95% of them detected once, and 1.6% sits in the top ten.

This rearrangement joins TRBV19 to TRBJ2-7; D might be TRBD2 (5 bases). This sequence originates from a human patient who received a combined kidney and bone marrow transplant. Part of the T cells may come from the graft donor. The sample here was CD4+ T cells from blood (PBMCs), taken 12 months after the transplant. CDR3 sequence (DNA): TGTGCCAGTAGTATAGGAGGGCTGTTGTCCTACGAGCAGTACTTC. It codes for CASSIGGLLSYEQYF.